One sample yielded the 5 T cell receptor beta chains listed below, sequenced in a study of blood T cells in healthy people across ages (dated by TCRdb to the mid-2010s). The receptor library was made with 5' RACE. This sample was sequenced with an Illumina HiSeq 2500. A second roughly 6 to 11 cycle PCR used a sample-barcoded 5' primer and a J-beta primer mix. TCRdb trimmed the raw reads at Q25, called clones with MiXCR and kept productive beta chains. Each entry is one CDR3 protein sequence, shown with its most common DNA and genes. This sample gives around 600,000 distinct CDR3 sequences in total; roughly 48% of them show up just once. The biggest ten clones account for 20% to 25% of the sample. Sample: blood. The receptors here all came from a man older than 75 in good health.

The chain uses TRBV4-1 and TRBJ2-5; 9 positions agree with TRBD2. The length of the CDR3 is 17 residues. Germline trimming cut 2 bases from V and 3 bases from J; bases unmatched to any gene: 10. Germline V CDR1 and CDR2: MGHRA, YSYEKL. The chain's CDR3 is CASSQQTASGVKETQYF. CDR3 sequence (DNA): TGCGCCAGCAGCCAACAGACGGCTAGCGGGGTAAAAGAGACCCAGTACTTC.

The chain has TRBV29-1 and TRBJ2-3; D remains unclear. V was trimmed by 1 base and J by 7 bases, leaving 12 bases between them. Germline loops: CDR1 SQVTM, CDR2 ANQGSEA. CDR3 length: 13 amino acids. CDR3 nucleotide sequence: TGCAGCGTTGAAGCCGGGCCCCGTTATACGCAGTATTTT. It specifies CSVEAGPRYTQYF.

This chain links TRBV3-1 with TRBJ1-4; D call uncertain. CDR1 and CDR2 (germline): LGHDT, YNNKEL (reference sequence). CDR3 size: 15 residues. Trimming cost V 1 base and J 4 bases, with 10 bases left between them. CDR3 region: CASSQVLRLNEKLFF. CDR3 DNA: TGTGCCAGCAGCCAAGTCCTCCGGCTTAATGAAAAACTGTTTTTT.

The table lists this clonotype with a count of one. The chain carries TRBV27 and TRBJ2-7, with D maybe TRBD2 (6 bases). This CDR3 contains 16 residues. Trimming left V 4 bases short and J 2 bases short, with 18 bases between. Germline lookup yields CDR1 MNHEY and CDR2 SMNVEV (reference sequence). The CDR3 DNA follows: TGTGCCAGCAGTTCCGGTCGGGGACGGACTACCTACGAGCAGTACTTC. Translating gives CASSSGRGRTTYEQYF.

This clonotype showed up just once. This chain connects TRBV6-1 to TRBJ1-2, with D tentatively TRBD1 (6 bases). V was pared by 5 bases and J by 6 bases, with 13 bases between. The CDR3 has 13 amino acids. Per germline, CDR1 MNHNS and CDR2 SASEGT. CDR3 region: CASSPRTDNGYTF. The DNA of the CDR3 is TGTGCCAGCAGTCCCCGGACAGATAATGGCTACACCTTC.